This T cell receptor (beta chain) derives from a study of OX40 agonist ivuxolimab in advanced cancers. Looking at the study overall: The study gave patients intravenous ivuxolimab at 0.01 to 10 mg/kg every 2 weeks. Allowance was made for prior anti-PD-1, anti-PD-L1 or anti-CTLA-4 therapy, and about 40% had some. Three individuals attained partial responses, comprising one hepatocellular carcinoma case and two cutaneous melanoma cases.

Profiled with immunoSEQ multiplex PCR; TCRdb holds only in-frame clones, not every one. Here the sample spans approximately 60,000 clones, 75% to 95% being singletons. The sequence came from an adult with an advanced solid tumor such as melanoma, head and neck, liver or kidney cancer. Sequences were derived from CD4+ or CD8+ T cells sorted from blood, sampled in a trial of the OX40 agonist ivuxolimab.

CDR3 sequence reads: CASSYSMTHNEQYF. For the CDR3, the DNA is TGTGCCAGCAGTTACTCGATGACTCACAACGAGCAGTACTTC. The rearrangement joins TRBV6-6 to TRBJ2-7; unclear D gene. With 0 bases removed from V and 5 bases from J, the gap between germline ends came to 11 bases. The CDR3 is 14 amino acids. CDR1 and CDR2 (germline): MNHNY, SVGAGI (reference sequence).